The 17 T cell receptor beta chains reported below all come from one sample, sequenced in a study of cytomegalovirus exposure and HLA in healthy donors. The PCR made use of 60 Vbeta and 13 Jbeta primers. Profiled with immunoSEQ multiplex PCR; TCRdb holds only in-frame clones, not every one. The sample includes 98,000 or so clones, roughly 75% of them seen just once. Sequenced: PBMCs. These receptors all come from a woman aged 40 to 50 in good health and CMV-seronegative.

This chain connects TRBV18 to TRBJ2-1; 9 positions match TRBD2. CDR3 length: 16 residues. Germline CDR1 reads KGHSH; CDR2 reads LQKENI. The V segment lost 3 bases and the J segment 3 bases; nucleotides outside the gene matches: 6. The CDR3 region is CASSPRREGGYNEQFF. In nucleotides, the CDR3 is TGTGCCAGCTCACCCCGGCGGGAGGGAGGCTACAATGAGCAGTTCTTC. Variable domain in full (rest from reference TRBV18 and TRBJ2-1): NAGVMQNPRHLVRRRGQEARLRCSPMKGHSHVYWYRQLPEEGLKFMVYLQKENIIDESGMPKERFSAEFPKEGPSILRIQQVVRGDSAAYFCASSPRREGGYNEQFFGPGTRLTVL.

This chain links TRBV27 with TRBJ2-1, with TRBD2 matching 8 bases. The CDR3 has 17 amino acids. The V gene's germline CDR1 is MNHEY and CDR2 SMNVEV (reference sequence). The ends lost 2 bases at V and 6 bases at J; junction bases unmatched: 12. The CDR3 sequence: CASSLSPGTSSLNEQFF. CDR3 sequence (DNA): TGTGCCAGCAGTTTAAGCCCTGGGACTAGTAGCCTCAATGAGCAGTTCTTC.

J is TRBJ2-7 and V is TRBV7-2, with 8 nucleotides matching TRBD1. CDR1 and CDR2 (germline): SGHTA, FQGNSA. The CDR3 contains 14 residues. V trimming: 1 base; J trimming: 2 bases; junction bases outside the gene matches: 1. This CDR3 reads CASSLGGQAYEQYF. CDR3 bases: TGTGCCAGCAGCTTAGGGGGACAGGCCTACGAGCAGTACTTC.

V is TRBV7-8 and J is TRBJ1-1; D perhaps matches TRBD1 (6 bases). Germline loops: CDR1 SGHVS, CDR2 FQNEAQ. Trimming removed 1 base from V and 1 base from J, with 19 bases in between. CDR3 length: 18 amino acids. The CDR3 bases are TGTGCCAGCAGCTTAGGATATCTCCTCGGGACACCGAACACTGAAGCTTTCTTT. Protein sequence: CASSLGYLLGTPNTEAFF.

The chain combines TRBV28 with TRBJ2-3; D is uncertain. CDR1 is MDHEN and CDR2 is SYDVKM in the germline V gene. The CDR3 is made up of 10 amino acids. V was cut by 9 bases and J by 2 bases, with 3 bases left in between. CDR3 region: CARHTDTQYF. As DNA, the CDR3 is TGTGCCAGACACACAGATACGCAGTATTTT.

V usage is TRBV19 and J usage is TRBJ1-5, with D unresolved. The CDR3 length is 13 residues. Germline V CDR1 and CDR2: LNHDA, SQIVND (reference sequence). Trimming took off 2 bases at V and 4 bases at J, with 6 bases between the two ends. The CDR3: CASSILENQPQHF. The CDR3 DNA is TGTGCCAGTAGTATACTGGAGAATCAGCCCCAGCATTTT.

V and J are TRBV19 and TRBJ1-4, with 8 bases identical to TRBD1. V lost 9 bases, J lost 7 bases, and 10 bases stayed unmatched. From germline, CDR1 is LNHDA and CDR2 SQIVND (reference sequence). This CDR3 spans 14 amino acids. CDR3 amino acids: CASRPGGGSEKLFF. The CDR3 region has the DNA TGTGCCAGCAGACCAGGGGGCGGGTCTGAAAAACTGTTTTTT.

The rearrangement joins TRBV28 to TRBJ1-4, with TRBD1 identical over 10 bases. This CDR3 region has 17 residues. The V gene's germline CDR1 is MDHEN and CDR2 SYDVKM. The V gene end was trimmed by 5 bases and the J gene end by 1 base; junction bases not matched to a gene: 7. CDR3 sequence (DNA): TGTGCCAGCAGTACTCCGGGACAGGGGTTAACTAATGAAAAACTGTTTTTT. It specifies CASSTPGQGLTNEKLFF.

As concerns this clone: The junction shows a germline mismatch at one end, possibly a read error. This chain joins TRBV7-9 and TRBJ2-7, with TRBD1 matching over 7 bases. This CDR3 has 15 residues. Per the germline V gene, CDR1 is SEHNR and CDR2 is FQNEAQ (reference sequence). CDR3 DNA: TGTTCCAGCGGCTTACGGTCGACAGGGCACTACGAGCAGTACTTC. As protein: CSSGLRSTGHYEQYF.

The V call is TRBV30, the J call TRBJ2-2; D possibly corresponds to TRBD1 (6 bases). From germline, CDR1 is GTSNPN and CDR2 SVGIG (reference sequence). This CDR3 spans 15 amino acids. With 7 bases removed from V and 1 base from J, the gap between germline ends came to 16 bases. DNA for the CDR3: TGTGCCTTAGAACAGGGAGAATGGAACACCGGGGAGCTGTTTTTT. Its protein is CALEQGEWNTGELFF.

This sequence joins TRBV11-3 and TRBJ2-1; D uncertain. The germline CDR1 and CDR2 sequences are SGHNT and YENEEA. V lost 5 bases and J 5 bases, leaving 16 bases between the germline ends. The CDR3 loop spans 15 amino acids. The CDR3 DNA is TGTGCCAGCAGCCGCAGGTACGGTGTTGACAATGAGCAGTTCTTC. It yields the protein CASSRRYGVDNEQFF.

The chain links TRBV19 to TRBJ2-1; 10 bases line up with TRBD2. The CDR3 runs to 17 residues. Per germline, CDR1 LNHDA and CDR2 SQIVND (reference sequence). V was pared by 7 bases and J by 0 bases, with 9 bases of the junction left unmatched. The CDR3, as DNA: TGTGCCAGTACCGCTAGCGGGAGTTGGAGCTCCTACAATGAGCAGTTCTTC. It yields the protein CASTASGSWSSYNEQFF.

This clone appeared a single time. The chain couples TRBV18 to TRBJ1-2, with a weak D call TRBD1 (5 bases). CDR1 and CDR2 (germline): KGHSH, LQKENI. This CDR3 is 13 amino acids long. Trimming stripped 3 bases from V and 4 bases from J, with 9 bases between. CDR3 sequence reads: CASSPTEPYGYTF. DNA of the CDR3: TGTGCCAGCTCACCGACAGAGCCCTATGGCTACACCTTC.

This rearrangement joins TRBV7-9 to TRBJ1-5; no clear D. The V end was cut by 3 bases, the J end by 4 bases, with 10 bases between. Looked up from germline, CDR1 is SEHNR and CDR2 is FQNEAQ (reference sequence). CDR3 length: 14 residues. In DNA form, the CDR3 reads TGTGCCAGCAGCTTCGGGGATTATAATCAGCCCCAGCATTTT. It is translated as CASSFGDYNQPQHF.

The gene calls are TRBV11-2 and TRBJ2-5, with 7 bases fitting TRBD1. The DNA end is more similar to TRBJ2-7, so the J call may be wrong. The CDR3 totals 15 residues. Germline V gene sequence: CDR1 SGHAT, CDR2 FQNNGV. CDR3 DNA sequence: TGTGCCAGCAGCTTAGGGTCAGGGGGTACCTACGAGCAGTACTTC. This encodes CASSLGSGGTYEQYF.

This clone occurred once. The V and J genes are TRBV6-5 and TRBJ1-4, with 7 nucleotides matching TRBD1. Germline loops: CDR1 MNHEY, CDR2 SVGAGI. The CDR3 is made up of 15 amino acids. V was pared by 4 bases and J by 2 bases, with 4 bases of the junction left unmatched. The CDR3 region is CASSSTGQTNEKLFF. Here the CDR3 DNA reads TGTGCCAGCAGTTCCACGGGACAGACTAATGAAAAACTGTTTTTT.

This clone came up a few times. The chain uses TRBV29-1 and TRBJ2-3; 9 nucleotides match TRBD2. Germline CDR1 SQVTM, CDR2 ANQGSEA. The CDR3 length is 13 residues. The trim removed 1 base at V and 4 bases at J, leaving 0 bases unmatched. The CDR3 spells CSVEGLAADTQYF. The CDR3 DNA follows: TGCAGCGTTGAAGGACTAGCGGCAGATACGCAGTATTTT.